What follows are 2 T cell receptor beta chains derived from one specimen sequenced in a study of T cells in Graves' hyperthyroidism and ophthalmopathy. RNA transcripts served as the template for amplifying TCR beta CDR3 regions. The TCR CDR3 first-round RT-PCR relied on the HTBI primer set. TCRdb ran MiXCR on the multiplex PCR reads and lists one entry per CDR3 protein. The table has some 370,000 distinct CDR3 sequences, about 18% seen once. Input material: blood. Receptors were obtained from a woman younger than 45 with Graves' hyperthyroidism that later progressed to Graves' ophthalmopathy.

V and J are TRBV10-3 and TRBJ1-4; D unresolved. V gave up 10 bases and J gave up 5 bases, with 14 bases separating them. CDR3 length: 13 residues. Germline V gene sequence: CDR1 ENHRY, CDR2 SYGVKD. CDR3 sequence reads: CATRVDENEKLFF. CDR3 coding DNA: TGTGCCACCAGAGTGGATGAAAATGAAAAACTGTTTTTT.

This sequence joins TRBV6-4 and TRBJ1-2; 9 bases align to TRBD1. V gave up 3 bases and J gave up 4 bases; unmatched junction bases: 12. Germline V gene sequence: CDR1 MRHNA, CDR2 SNTAGT. The CDR3 covers 17 residues. CDR3 protein: CASSEVPGQGGSYGYTF. DNA of the CDR3: TGTGCCAGCAGTGAAGTCCCGGGACAGGGAGGCTCCTATGGCTACACCTTC.